The 15 T cell receptor beta chains given below trace back to one sample, sequenced in a study of blood T cells in healthy people across ages. Primed by a sample-barcoded 5' primer and a J-beta primer mix, a second PCR proceeded for 7 to 11 cycles. In TCRdb, the 5' RACE reads were re-called with MiXCR into one record per CDR3 protein. The sample gives around 800,000 distinct CDR3 sequences, more than 25% of which show up once; less than 3.5% is in the top ten. These data were likewise used in another study, on T cells of mothers and their children.

The sequenced material came from blood. The receptor source for this set is a boy aged 10-17 years in good health.

This clonotype was picked up a small number of times. The chain has TRBV10-3 and TRBJ2-2; D tentatively reads TRBD1 or TRBD2 (6 bases each). Trimming cost V 8 bases and J 2 bases, with 21 bases left between them. There are 17 residues in the CDR3. Germline V gene sequence: CDR1 ENHRY, CDR2 SYGVKD. The CDR3 protein is CAIARGTGAVNTGELFF. The CDR3 DNA follows: TGTGCCATCGCTCGGGGCACGGGGGCCGTAAACACCGGGGAGCTGTTTTTT.

This clonotype was found a few times. This chain connects TRBV11-2 to TRBJ1-2; possible D gene TRBD1, 6 bases. Germline values: CDR1 SGHAT, CDR2 FQNNGV. V was pared by 4 bases and J by 5 bases, with 14 bases between. The CDR3 totals 14 residues. The CDR3 DNA sequence: TGTGCCAGCAGCTCGTCACAGGGAGGGTATGGCTACACCTTC. This translates into CASSSSQGGYGYTF.

The rearrangement uses TRBV5-1 and TRBJ2-7, with 11 positions matching TRBD1. With 5 bases clipped from V and 5 bases from J, the junction kept 6 bases outside the gene matches. CDR3 length: 14 residues. The V gene's germline CDR1 is SGHRS and CDR2 YFSETQ. CDR3 DNA: TGCGCCAGCAGTTCCGGGACAGGGGGTAACGAGCAGTACTTC. This translates into CASSSGTGGNEQYF.

Regarding this clonotype: At one end, the junction sequence differs from germline, possibly due to a read error. V usage is TRBV15 and J usage is TRBJ2-5; D is unresolved. The last part of the DNA fits TRBJ2-1 better; the J call may be wrong. CDR1 and CDR2 from the germline V gene are LNHNV and YYDKDF (reference sequence). The CDR3 extends over 13 amino acids. The CDR3 coding sequence is TGTGTCACCAGCAGAGATGCCCAGTATGAGCAGTTCTTC. Translating it yields CVTSRDAQYEQFF.

The chain couples TRBV5-1 to TRBJ2-1, with TRBD1 identical over 12 bases. J gave up 7 bases and V 2 bases, and 4 bases lay outside the gene matches. CDR1 is SGHRS, CDR2 YFSETQ, per germline. This CDR3 has 15 residues. The CDR3 DNA follows: TGCGCCAGCAGCTTTGCGGGACAGGGGGCTAATGAGCAGTTCTTC. This encodes CASSFAGQGANEQFF.

The chain uses TRBV7-3 and TRBJ2-2; weak D call: TRBD1 (6 bases). The CDR3 runs 14 residues. V shed 6 bases and J shed 1 base, with 9 bases lying between them. Germline lookup yields CDR1 SGHTA and CDR2 FQGTGA. This chain's CDR3 is CASRTGQNTGELFF. As DNA, the CDR3 is TGTGCCAGCAGAACGGGACAGAACACCGGGGAGCTGTTTTTT.

Many counts were recorded for this clonotype. Written as DNA, the CDR3 is TGCGCCAGCAGCCCCACAGGGCGCGGGGAAGAGACCCAGTACTTC. This gives the protein CASSPTGRGEETQYF. The rearrangement joins TRBV5-1 to TRBJ2-5, with D perhaps TRBD1 or TRBD2 (6 bases each). V lost 4 bases and J lost 3, with 16 bases in between. The germline V gene has CDR1 SGHRS and CDR2 YFSETQ. CDR3 length equals 15 residues.

The J gene is TRBJ2-4, the V gene TRBV20-1, with D possibly matching TRBD2 (6 bases). In germline, CDR1 is DFQATT, CDR2 SNEGSKA (reference sequence). V was trimmed by 6 bases and J by 3 bases, leaving 9 bases between them. There are 12 residues in the CDR3. The CDR3 DNA reads TGCAGTGCCCGGGGAGGCAAAAACATTCAGTACTTC. Protein: CSARGGKNIQYF.

This clonotype has more than one count but fewer than ten. This rearrangement joins TRBV13 to TRBJ2-1; tentatively, D is TRBD2 (5 bases). The CDR3 covers 16 residues. Deletions cut 0 bases from V and 7 bases from J, with 16 bases between. The germline V gene has CDR1 PRHDT and CDR2 FYEKMQ (reference sequence). CDR3 residues: CASSLGGNLRDNEQFF. CDR3 bases: TGTGCCAGCAGCTTAGGCGGGAACCTTAGGGATAATGAGCAGTTCTTC.

The chain is built from TRBV7-6 and TRBJ1-4; D is unclear. The CDR3 has 15 amino acids. Germline V gene lookup returns CDR1 SGHVS and CDR2 FNYEAQ. The V and J ends lost 5 bases and 0 bases respectively, with 10 bases between them. DNA for the CDR3: TGTGCCAGCAGCCAGAAAGGGTCAACTAATGAAAAACTGTTTTTT. Translated, it gives CASSQKGSTNEKLFF.

The CDR3 nucleotides read TGTGCCAGCAGCCAAGAAACGGGACTAGCGGGGGTCCCCGTCACAGATACGCAGTATTTT. Residues: CASSQETGLAGVPVTDTQYF. This chain joins TRBV14 and TRBJ2-3, with 14 positions matching TRBD2. This CDR3 has 20 amino acids. In germline, CDR1 is SGHDN, CDR2 FVKESK. Unmatched junction bases numbered 10, after V lost 0 bases and J lost 2 bases. The full variable domain, in which reference TRBV14 and TRBJ2-3 provide the parts outside the CDR3, is EAGVTQFPSHSVIEKGQTVTLRCDPISGHDNLYWYRRVMGKEIKFLLHFVKESKQDESGMPNNRFLAERTGGTYSTLKVQPAELEDSGVYFCASSQETGLAGVPVTDTQYFGPGTRLTVL.

The CDR3, as DNA: TGTGCCAGCAGTATATACAGGGGATTGTCCTACAATGAGCAGTTCTTC. Amino acid sequence: CASSIYRGLSYNEQFF. This chain links TRBV6-1 with TRBJ2-1; 7 bases are shared with TRBD1. Germline V gene lookup returns CDR1 MNHNS and CDR2 SASEGT. V lost 5 bases, J lost 1 base, and 8 bases stayed unmatched. CDR3 length: 16 residues.

This chain uses TRBV20-1 with TRBJ1-4; D perhaps matches TRBD1 (6 bases). V was shortened by 3 bases and J by 4 bases, with 12 bases between the two germline ends. The germline CDR1 and CDR2 sequences are DFQATT and SNEGSKA (reference sequence). The length of the CDR3 is 14 residues. The CDR3 coding sequence is TGCAGTGCTAGTAGCGGACAGAGTAATGAAAAACTGTTTTTT. Amino acid sequence: CSASSGQSNEKLFF.

The gene calls are TRBV12-3 or TRBV12-4 and TRBJ2-7; D gene uncertain. The CDR3 sequence is 11 residues long. V was pared by 5 bases and J by 5 bases, with 7 bases between. The CDR3 sequence is CASSVWNEQYF. As DNA, the CDR3 is TGTGCCAGCAGTGTCTGGAACGAGCAGTACTTC.

The chain couples TRBV7-6 to TRBJ2-1; 13 bases match TRBD2. This CDR3 has 17 amino acids. V shed 4 bases, J shed 4 bases, and the junction held 7 bases outside the gene matches. Per germline, CDR1 SGHVS and CDR2 FNYEAQ. Here the CDR3 DNA reads TGTGCCAGCAGCTCCCGGACTAGCGGGAGAGATTACAATGAGCAGTTCTTC. It codes for CASSSRTSGRDYNEQFF.